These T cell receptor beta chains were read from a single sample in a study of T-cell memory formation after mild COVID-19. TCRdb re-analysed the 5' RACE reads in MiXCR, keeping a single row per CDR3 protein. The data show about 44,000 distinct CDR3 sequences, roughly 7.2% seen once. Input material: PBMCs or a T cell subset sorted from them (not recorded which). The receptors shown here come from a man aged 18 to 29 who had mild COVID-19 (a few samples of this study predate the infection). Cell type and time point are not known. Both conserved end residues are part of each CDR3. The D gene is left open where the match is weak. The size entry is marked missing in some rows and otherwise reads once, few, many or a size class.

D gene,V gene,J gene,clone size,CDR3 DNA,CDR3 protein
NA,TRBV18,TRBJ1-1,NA,TGTGCCAGCTCCCCCGGACAGAACACTGAAGCTTTCTTT,CASSPGQNTEAFF
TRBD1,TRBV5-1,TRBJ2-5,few,TGCGCCAGCAGCTTGGCCGGGACAGGGCAAGAGACCCAGTACTTC,CASSLAGTGQETQYF
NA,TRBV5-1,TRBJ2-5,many,TGCGCCAGCAGCTTCCAAGGGGATCAAGAGACCCAGTACTTC,CASSFQGDQETQYF
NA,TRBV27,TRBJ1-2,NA,TGTGCCAGCAGTTTATCGAATGTGGAAGGCTACACCTTC,CASSLSNVEGYTF
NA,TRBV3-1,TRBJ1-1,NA,TGTGCCAGCAGCCGCCGGGGGACTGAAGCTTTCTTT,CASSRRGTEAFF
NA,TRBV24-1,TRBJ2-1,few,TGTGCCACCGGCAGCGCGGGACCCAGGTACAATGAGCAGTTCTTC,CATGSAGPRYNEQFF
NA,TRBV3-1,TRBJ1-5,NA,TGTGCCAGCAGCGTTAGCGGGCAGCCCCAGCATTTT,CASSVSGQPQHF
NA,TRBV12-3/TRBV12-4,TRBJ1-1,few,TGTGCCAGCAGTTTCAGGTTGAATCCTGAAGCTTTCTTT,CASSFRLNPEAFF
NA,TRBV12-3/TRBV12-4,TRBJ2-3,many,TGTGCCAGCAGTCCATACTTAAAGCGCACAGATACGCAGTATTTT,CASSPYLKRTDTQYF
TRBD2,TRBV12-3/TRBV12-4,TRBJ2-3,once,TGTGCCAGCAAGCGACTAGCGGGGGGAGTTAGCACAGATACGCAGTATTTT,CASKRLAGGVSTDTQYF
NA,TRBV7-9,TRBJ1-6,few,TGTGCCAGCAGCTTGGGGGGTCTTAATTCACCCCTCCACTTT,CASSLGGLNSPLHF
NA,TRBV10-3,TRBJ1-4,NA,TGTGCCATCAGAGGGACGGATAATGAAAAACTGTTTTTT,CAIRGTDNEKLFF
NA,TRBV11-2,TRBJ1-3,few,TGTGCCAGCAGCTTGACAGACTCTGGAAACACCATATATTTT,CASSLTDSGNTIYF
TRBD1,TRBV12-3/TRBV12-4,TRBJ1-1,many,TGTGCCAGCAGTTTCGACAGGGCCACTGAAGCTTTCTTT,CASSFDRATEAFF
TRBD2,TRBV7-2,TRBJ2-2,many,TGTGCCAGCAGGTTACTAGCGGGGGACACCGGGGAGCTGTTTTTT,CASRLLAGDTGELFF
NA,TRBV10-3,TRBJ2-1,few,TGTGCCATCAGGGGCTCGGGGTCGAACAATGAGCAGTTCTTC,CAIRGSGSNNEQFF
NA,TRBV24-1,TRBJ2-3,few,TGTGCCACCAGTGCACGGGGCAGGGGCACAGATACGCAGTATTTT,CATSARGRGTDTQYF
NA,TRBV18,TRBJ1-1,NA,TGTGCCAGCTCACCAATGTCAGGGCGTCACGCTGAAGCTTTCTTT,CASSPMSGRHAEAFF
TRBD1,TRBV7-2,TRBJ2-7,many,TGTGCCAGCAGCGTTAGTTACGGGACAGGTTTCGAGCAGTACTTC,CASSVSYGTGFEQYF
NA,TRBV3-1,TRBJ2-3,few,TGTGCCAGCAGCCACTCCAGGGAGGCAGATACGCAGTATTTT,CASSHSREADTQYF
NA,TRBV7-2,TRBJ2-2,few,TGTGCCAGCAGCCCCCGACCGACCGGGGAGCTGTTTTTT,CASSPRPTGELFF
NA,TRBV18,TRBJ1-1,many,TGTGCCAGCTCCCCGAACCGGGGGCTTACAAACACTGAAGCTTTCTTT,CASSPNRGLTNTEAFF
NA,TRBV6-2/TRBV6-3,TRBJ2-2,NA,TGTGCCAGCAGCGTCAGTACGAACACCGGGGAGCTGTTTTTT,CASSVSTNTGELFF
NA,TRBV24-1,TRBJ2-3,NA,TGTGCCACCAGTGATCAGAGCACAGATACGCAGTATTTT,CATSDQSTDTQYF
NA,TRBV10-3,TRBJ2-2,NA,TGTGCCATCAGTGAGTTGTTCTTTCGGGGGACTGGCGACACCGGGGAGCTGTTTTTT,CAISELFFRGTGDTGELFF
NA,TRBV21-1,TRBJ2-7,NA,TGTGCCAGCAGCCCCCGGACAAGAACCTCCTACGAGCAGTACTTC,CASSPRTRTSYEQYF
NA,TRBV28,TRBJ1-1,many,TGTGCCAGCAGCCCTGCCCCAGGGATTACAGCTTTCTTT,CASSPAPGITAFF
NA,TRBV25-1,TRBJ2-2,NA,TGTGCCAGCACCGCTCCCGGGGAGCTGTTTTTT,CASTAPGELFF
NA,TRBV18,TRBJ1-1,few,TGTGCCAGCGGAAAGGAAGGAAGGGGGGTTGAAGCTTTCTTT,CASGKEGRGVEAFF
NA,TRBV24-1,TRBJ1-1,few,TGTGCCACCAGAACCCCTGCGGGAACTGAAGCTTTCTTT,CATRTPAGTEAFF
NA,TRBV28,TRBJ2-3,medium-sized,TGTGCCAGCAGCCCGGAGAGTAGCACAGATACGCAGTATTTT,CASSPESSTDTQYF
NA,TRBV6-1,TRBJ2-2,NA,TGTGCCAGCAGTGACAGGTCGAACACCGGGGAGCTGTTTTTT,CASSDRSNTGELFF
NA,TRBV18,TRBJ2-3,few,TGTGCCAGCACCCTATGGGACGGCACAGATACGCAGTATTTT,CASTLWDGTDTQYF
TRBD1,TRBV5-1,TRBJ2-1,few,TGCGCCAGCAGCTCGGACAGGGGAAATGAGCAGTTCTTC,CASSSDRGNEQFF
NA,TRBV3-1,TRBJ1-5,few,TGTGCCAGCAGCCTCCGAGGTTTCGGCAATCAGCCCCAGCATTTT,CASSLRGFGNQPQHF
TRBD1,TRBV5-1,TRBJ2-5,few,TGCGCCAGCAGCATCGGACAGGGGCAAGAGACCCAGTACTTC,CASSIGQGQETQYF
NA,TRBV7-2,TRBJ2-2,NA,TGTGCCAGCAGCTTACAGGGGTCCGGGGAGCTGTTTTTT,CASSLQGSGELFF
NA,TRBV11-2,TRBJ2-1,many,TGTGCCAGCAGCCACCGGGACCCCACCGCCAATGAGCAGTTCTTC,CASSHRDPTANEQFF
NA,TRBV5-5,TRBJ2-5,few,TGTGCCAGCAGCACGCAGGGTTCTGTATTTCGGGATCAAGAGACCCAGTACTTC,CASSTQGSVFRDQETQYF
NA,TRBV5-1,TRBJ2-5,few,TGCGCCAGCAGCTTGGGAGTTGAAGAGACCCAGTACTTC,CASSLGVEETQYF
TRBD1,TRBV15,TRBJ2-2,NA,TGTGCCACCAGCAGGGGCGGGACAGGGGCCGGGGAGCTGTTTTTT,CATSRGGTGAGELFF
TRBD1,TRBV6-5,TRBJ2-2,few,TGTGCCAGCAGAGGGACAGGGGGTTTATGGGGGGAGCTGTTTTTT,CASRGTGGLWGELFF
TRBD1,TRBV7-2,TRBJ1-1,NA,TGTGCCAGCAGTCCCGGACAGGGCCGGGGGAACACTGAAGCTTTCTTT,CASSPGQGRGNTEAFF
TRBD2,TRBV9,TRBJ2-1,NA,TGTGCCAGCAGCCCCCGCGGAGGGAGCGGGGGGGTCGGTGAGCAGTTCTTC,CASSPRGGSGGVGEQFF
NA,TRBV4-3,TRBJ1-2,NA,TGCGCCAGCAGCCAAGATCTCCCGTCCGGTGGCTACACCTTC,CASSQDLPSGGYTF
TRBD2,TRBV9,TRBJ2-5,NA,TGTGCCAGCAGCGTCGGACTAGCGGGGGGTTCAGAGACCCAGTACTTC,CASSVGLAGGSETQYF
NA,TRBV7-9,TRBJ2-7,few,TGTGCCAGCAGTCACGAGTGGGGCTACGAGCAGTACTTC,CASSHEWGYEQYF
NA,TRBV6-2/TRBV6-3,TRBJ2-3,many,TGTGCCAGCAGTTACGGGACAAACACAGATACGCAGTATTTT,CASSYGTNTDTQYF
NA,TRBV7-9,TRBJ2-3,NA,TGTGCCAGCAGCTTAGGAGTAAGGAAACGCACAGATACGCAGTATTTT,CASSLGVRKRTDTQYF
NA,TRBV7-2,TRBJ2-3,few,TGTGCCAGCAGCTTTGCAGGCCCGGCGAAAGATACGCAGTATTTT,CASSFAGPAKDTQYF
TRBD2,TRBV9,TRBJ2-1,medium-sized,TGTGCCAGCAGCCTTAGCGGGGGTCCCTACAATGAGCAGTTCTTC,CASSLSGGPYNEQFF
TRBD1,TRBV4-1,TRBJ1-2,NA,TGCGCCAGCAGCCAAGCGCGGGAAGGCAGGGGGATATCTAACTATGGCTACACCTTC,CASSQAREGRGISNYGYTF
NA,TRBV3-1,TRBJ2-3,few,TGTGCCAGCAGCCGCGAAACGGATACGCAGTATTTT,CASSRETDTQYF
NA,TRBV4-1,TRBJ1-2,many,TGCGCCAGCAGCCAAGGAGTTGGACACACAGGTGGCTACACCTTC,CASSQGVGHTGGYTF